The present T cell receptor beta chain was sequenced within a study of early stage breast cancer tumors. Study results and caveats: Chain pairing and CD4, CD8 or FOXP3 expression were not captured.

Measured with immunoSEQ multiplex PCR; TCRdb has only the in-frame clones, and not every one. Among 39,000 or so clones listed, approximately 72% were seen once. As for this clone: Its antigen is currently unknown.

The V gene's germline CDR1 is MNHNS and CDR2 SASEGT. The CDR3 has 13 residues. V was shortened by 4 bases and J by 4 bases, with 10 bases between the two germline ends. The TCR sequence derives from a person aged 45-65 years with breast cancer. Sequencing was done on a sample of blood. This sequence joins TRBV6-1 and TRBJ1-1, with D possibly being TRBD1 (5 bases). CDR3 sequence: CASSGQSGTEAFF. DNA for the CDR3: TGTGCCAGCAGTGGACAGTCGGGCACTGAAGCTTTCTTT.